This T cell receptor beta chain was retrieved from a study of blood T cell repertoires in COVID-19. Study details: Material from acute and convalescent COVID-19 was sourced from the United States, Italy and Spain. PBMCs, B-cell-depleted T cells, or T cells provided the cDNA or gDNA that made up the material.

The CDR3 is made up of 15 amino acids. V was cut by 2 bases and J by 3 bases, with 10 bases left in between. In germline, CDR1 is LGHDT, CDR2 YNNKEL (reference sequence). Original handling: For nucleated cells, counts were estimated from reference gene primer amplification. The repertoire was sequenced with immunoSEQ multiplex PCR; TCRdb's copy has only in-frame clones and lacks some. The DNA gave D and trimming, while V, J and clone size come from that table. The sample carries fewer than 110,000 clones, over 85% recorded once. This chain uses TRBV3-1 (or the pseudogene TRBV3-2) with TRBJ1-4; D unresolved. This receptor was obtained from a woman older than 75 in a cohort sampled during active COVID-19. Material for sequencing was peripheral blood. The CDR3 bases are TGTGCCAGCAGCCAAAGACAAATTTCTAATGAAAAACTGTTTTTT. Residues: CASSQRQISNEKLFF.